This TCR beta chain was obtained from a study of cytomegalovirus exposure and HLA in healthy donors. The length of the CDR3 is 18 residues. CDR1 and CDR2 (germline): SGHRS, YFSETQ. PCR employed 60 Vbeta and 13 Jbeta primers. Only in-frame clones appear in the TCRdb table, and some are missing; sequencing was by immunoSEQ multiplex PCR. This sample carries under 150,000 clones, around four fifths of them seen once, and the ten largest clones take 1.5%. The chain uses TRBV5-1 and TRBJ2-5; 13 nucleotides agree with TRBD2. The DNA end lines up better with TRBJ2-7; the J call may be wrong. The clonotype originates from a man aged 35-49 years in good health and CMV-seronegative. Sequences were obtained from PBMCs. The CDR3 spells CASSTQTSGGTNSYEQYF. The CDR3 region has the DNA TGCGCCAGCAGCACCCAGACTAGCGGGGGGACTAACTCCTACGAGCAGTACTTC.